This section outlines one T cell receptor beta chain sequence together with its context. This entry is derived from a study of CD8 T cells in Susac syndrome. The RNA, roughly 0.45 to 1 ug, was put through reverse transcription using random hexamers. Coverage of TCR beta CDR3 amplification by immunoSEQ multiplex PCR extended to 54 Vbeta and 13 Jbeta. TCRdb used MiXCR to reprocess the immunoSEQ multiplex PCR reads, holding one entry per CDR3 protein. The sample records under 200,000 distinct CDR3 sequences, about 96% being singletons. This CDR3 is 14 amino acids long. Sequenced input: CD4+ T cells from PBMCs. The chain joins TRBV21-1 to TRBJ1-6; TRBD1, as called in the table, went unchecked against the DNA. TRBV21-1 is a documented pseudogene. This TCR was sampled from a human donor with Susac syndrome. The CDR3 DNA reads as TGTGCCAGCAGTTCCGGGACAGATAATTCACCCCTCCACTTT. Translating gives CASSSGTDNSPLHF.